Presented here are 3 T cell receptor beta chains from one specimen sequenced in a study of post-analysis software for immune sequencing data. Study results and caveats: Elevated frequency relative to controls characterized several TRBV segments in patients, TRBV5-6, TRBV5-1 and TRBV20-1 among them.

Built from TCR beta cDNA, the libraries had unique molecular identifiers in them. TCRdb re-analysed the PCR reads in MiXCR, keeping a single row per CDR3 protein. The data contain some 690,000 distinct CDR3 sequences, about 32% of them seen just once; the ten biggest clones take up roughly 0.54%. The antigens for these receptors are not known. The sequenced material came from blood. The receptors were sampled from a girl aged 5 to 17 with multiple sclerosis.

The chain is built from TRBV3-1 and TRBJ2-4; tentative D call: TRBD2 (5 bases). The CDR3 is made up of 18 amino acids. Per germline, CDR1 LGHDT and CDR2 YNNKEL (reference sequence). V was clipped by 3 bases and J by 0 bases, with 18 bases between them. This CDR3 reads CASSQRFSVGQAKNIQYF. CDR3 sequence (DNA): TGTGCCAGCAGCCAGAGGTTTAGCGTGGGTCAAGCCAAAAACATTCAGTACTTC.

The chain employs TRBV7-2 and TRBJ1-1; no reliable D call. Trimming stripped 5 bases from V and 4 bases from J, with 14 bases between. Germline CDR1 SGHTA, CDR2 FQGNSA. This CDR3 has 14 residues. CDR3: CASSLGRAGTEAFF. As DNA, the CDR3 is TGTGCCAGCAGCCTCGGAAGGGCGGGCACTGAAGCTTTCTTT.

CDR3 protein: CSALLGGGNTEAFF. The CDR3 DNA reads TGCAGTGCCCTCCTCGGGGGTGGGAACACTGAAGCTTTCTTT. The chain uses TRBV20-1 and TRBJ1-1; maybe TRBD1 (5 bases). Germline-derived CDR1 and CDR2 are DFQATT and SNEGSKA (reference sequence). This CDR3 spans 14 amino acids. V dropped 6 bases and J dropped 1 base, with 15 bases sitting between them.